This TCR beta chain was identified during a study of T cell clonotyping in hematopoietic cell transplantation. Comments on this clone: Its specificity is not known.

TCRdb's copy holds only in-frame clones and misses some; the assay was immunoSEQ multiplex PCR. This sample yields approximately 25,000 clones, of which about 94% are seen a single time; approximately 1.3% belongs to the top ten. Overall study findings and caveats: Pathologically expanded recipient clonotypes increased progressively from day 30 to day 180 as diversity fell. Graft donor and pretransplant recipient Inverse Simpson Index values predicted broader posttransplant TCR diversity.

CDR1 is MNHNY, CDR2 SVGAGI, per germline (reference sequence). This CDR3 has 13 amino acids. V was clipped by 6 bases and J by 7 bases, with 15 bases between them. This clonotype was sampled from a man aged 45-65 years in good health. Some clones in this sample may be carry-over from other donors' samples. Sequencing was performed on peripheral blood mononuclear cells. V usage is TRBV6-6 and J usage is TRBJ1-2; the D is unclear. The CDR3 DNA follows: TGTGCCAGCAGCCCGCCAAGGAAAGGTGGCTACACCTTC. Its protein product is CASSPPRKGGYTF.